This T cell receptor (beta chain) was profiled in a study of blood T cell repertoires in COVID-19. Study details: The analysed material was cDNA or gDNA that came from T cells, B-cell-depleted T cells, or PBMCs.

Assay: immunoSEQ multiplex PCR; the TCRdb copy retains only in-frame clones and omits some. The sample shows roughly 250,000 clones, roughly 93% of them seen only once. The V gene's germline CDR1 is LNHDA and CDR2 SQIVND (reference sequence). Trimming at V came to 4 bases and at J to 7 bases, leaving 3 bases not matched to a gene. This CDR3 contains 13 residues. This chain joins TRBV19 and TRBJ2-2, with 7 bases identical to TRBD1. The source is a middle-aged woman with acute COVID-19. The sequencing sample was made of PBMCs or T cells enriched from blood (not recorded which). CDR3 protein: CASSTGGIGELFF. Written as DNA, the CDR3 is TGTGCCAGTAGTACAGGGGGAATCGGGGAGCTGTTTTTT.